The 10 T cell receptor beta chains reported below all come from one sample, sequenced in a study of blood T cells in healthy people across ages. The use of a sample-barcoded 5' primer and a J-beta primer mix characterized a second PCR of about 7 to 12 cycles. TCRdb reprocessed the 5' RACE reads with MiXCR, giving one entry per CDR3 protein. The sample records 650,000 to 1,000,000 distinct CDR3 sequences, about 42% being singletons. The specimen sequenced was blood. Every receptor here comes from a man older than 75 in good health.

J is TRBJ2-1 and V is TRBV25-1, with D possibly TRBD2 on 6 matching bases. V was cut by 3 bases and J by 2 bases, with 11 bases left in between. CDR1 and CDR2 (germline): MGHDK, SYGVNS. The CDR3 is made up of 15 amino acids. The CDR3 nucleotides read TGTGCCAGCAGTGAGAGCGGGTCCGCCTACAATGAGCAGTTCTTC. This gives the protein CASSESGSAYNEQFF. Looking up the rest from reference TRBV25-1 and TRBJ2-1 gives the full variable domain: EADIYQTPRYLVIGTGKKITLECSQTMGHDKMYWYQQDPGMELHLIHYSYGVNSTEKGDLSSESTVSRIRTEHFPLTLESARPSHTSQYLCASSESGSAYNEQFFGPGTRLTVL.

This clonotype was seen just once. This rearrangement joins TRBV12-3 or TRBV12-4 to TRBJ2-3, with TRBD1 identical over 9 bases. Losses at the gene ends were 1 base for V and 3 bases for J; bases not matched to a gene: 2. CDR3 length equals 15 residues. CDR3 bases: TGTGCCAGCAGTTTAGAGACAGGGGGGACAGATACGCAGTATTTT. Residues: CASSLETGGTDTQYF.

This clonotype was recorded a few times. Here the CDR3 DNA reads TGTGCCACCAGTGAGCCCGGGACAGGTCAAAAGACGCAGTATTTT. Residues: CATSEPGTGQKTQYF. This chain uses TRBV24-1 with TRBJ2-3; 8 bases are shared with TRBD1. Germline V CDR1 and CDR2: KGHDR, SFDVKD. The CDR3 totals 15 residues. The junction had 11 bases not matched to a gene; V was cut back by 4 bases and J by 9 bases.

The chain uses TRBV10-3 and TRBJ2-7; 12 bases fit TRBD2. The junction had 10 bases not matched to a gene; V was cut back by 4 bases and J by 6 bases. The CDR3 runs 16 residues. CDR1 is ENHRY, CDR2 SYGVKD, per germline. CDR3: CAISGPSGRAVSEQYF. CDR3 DNA sequence: TGTGCCATCAGTGGACCTAGCGGGAGGGCCGTCAGCGAGCAGTACTTC.

The CDR3 region has the DNA TGTGCCAGCAGCACTAGCGGGCGAGATACGCAGTATTTT. Translated, it gives CASSTSGRDTQYF. This chain connects TRBV9 to TRBJ2-3; 9 nucleotides align to TRBD2. V shed 4 bases, J shed 5 bases, and the junction held 2 bases outside the gene matches. Germline CDR1 SGDLS, CDR2 YYNGEE. This CDR3 comprises 13 residues.

The chain links TRBV11-2 to TRBJ1-4, with 12 bases lining up with TRBD1. Germline lookup yields CDR1 SGHAT and CDR2 FQNNGV. The CDR3 covers 19 residues. The J segment lost 1 base and the V segment lost 3 bases, leaving 9 bases of the junction unmatched. The CDR3 region is CASSFGLGTGGITNEKLFF. In nucleotides, the CDR3 is TGTGCCAGCAGCTTCGGTCTCGGGACAGGGGGCATAACTAATGAAAAACTGTTTTTT.

Turning to this clonotype: This may be a read error: a much more frequent sequence differs by one nucleotide. V and J are TRBV5-1 and TRBJ2-3, with a possible D match to TRBD2 (6 bases). Germline V lookup: CDR1 SGHRS, CDR2 YFSETQ. The CDR3 has 13 amino acids. The CDR3 DNA reads TGCACCAGCAGCCGGACTCTAGCGGATACGCAGTATTTT. Translated: CTSSRTLADTQYF. Full variable domain (rest looked up from reference TRBV5-1 and TRBJ2-3): KAGVTQTPRYLIKTRGQQVTLSCSPISGHRSVSWYQQTPGQGLQFLFEYFSETQRNKGNFPGRFSGRQFSNSRSEMNVSTLELGDSALYLCTSSRTLADTQYFGPGTRLTVL.

With respect to this clonotype: A much larger clonotype is one base distant, so this may be a read error. This chain links TRBV20-1 with TRBJ2-7; D is possibly TRBD2 (5 bases). Judging by the DNA end, TRBJ2-5 fits better; the J call may be wrong. Per the germline V gene, CDR1 is DFQATT and CDR2 is SNEGSKA (reference sequence). This CDR3 comprises 13 residues. CDR3 in DNA: TGCAGTGCCAGAGAGCCGGGAAAAGGGACCCAGTACTTC. Its translation is CSAREPGKGTQYF.

The sample holds many counts of this clonotype. The V gene is TRBV7-2, the J gene TRBJ2-1; 9 bases fit TRBD2. The germline CDR1 and CDR2 sequences are SGHTA and FQGNSA. The junction had 16 bases not matched to a gene; V was cut back by 3 bases and J by 7 bases. The CDR3 totals 18 residues. Here the CDR3 reads CASSFYVYGREGPNEQFF. The CDR3 DNA follows: TGTGCCAGCAGCTTCTATGTTTATGGGCGGGAGGGCCCAAATGAGCAGTTCTTC.

The rearrangement joins TRBV5-1 to TRBJ2-7, with D possibly matching TRBD1 (5 bases). Looked up from germline, CDR1 is SGHRS and CDR2 is YFSETQ. The CDR3 is 15 residues long. Trimming pared 2 bases from V and 0 bases from J, leaving 12 bases between. In DNA form, the CDR3 reads TGCGCCAGCAGCTTAAGTGGACACCTCTCCTACGAGCAGTACTTC. It encodes CASSLSGHLSYEQYF.